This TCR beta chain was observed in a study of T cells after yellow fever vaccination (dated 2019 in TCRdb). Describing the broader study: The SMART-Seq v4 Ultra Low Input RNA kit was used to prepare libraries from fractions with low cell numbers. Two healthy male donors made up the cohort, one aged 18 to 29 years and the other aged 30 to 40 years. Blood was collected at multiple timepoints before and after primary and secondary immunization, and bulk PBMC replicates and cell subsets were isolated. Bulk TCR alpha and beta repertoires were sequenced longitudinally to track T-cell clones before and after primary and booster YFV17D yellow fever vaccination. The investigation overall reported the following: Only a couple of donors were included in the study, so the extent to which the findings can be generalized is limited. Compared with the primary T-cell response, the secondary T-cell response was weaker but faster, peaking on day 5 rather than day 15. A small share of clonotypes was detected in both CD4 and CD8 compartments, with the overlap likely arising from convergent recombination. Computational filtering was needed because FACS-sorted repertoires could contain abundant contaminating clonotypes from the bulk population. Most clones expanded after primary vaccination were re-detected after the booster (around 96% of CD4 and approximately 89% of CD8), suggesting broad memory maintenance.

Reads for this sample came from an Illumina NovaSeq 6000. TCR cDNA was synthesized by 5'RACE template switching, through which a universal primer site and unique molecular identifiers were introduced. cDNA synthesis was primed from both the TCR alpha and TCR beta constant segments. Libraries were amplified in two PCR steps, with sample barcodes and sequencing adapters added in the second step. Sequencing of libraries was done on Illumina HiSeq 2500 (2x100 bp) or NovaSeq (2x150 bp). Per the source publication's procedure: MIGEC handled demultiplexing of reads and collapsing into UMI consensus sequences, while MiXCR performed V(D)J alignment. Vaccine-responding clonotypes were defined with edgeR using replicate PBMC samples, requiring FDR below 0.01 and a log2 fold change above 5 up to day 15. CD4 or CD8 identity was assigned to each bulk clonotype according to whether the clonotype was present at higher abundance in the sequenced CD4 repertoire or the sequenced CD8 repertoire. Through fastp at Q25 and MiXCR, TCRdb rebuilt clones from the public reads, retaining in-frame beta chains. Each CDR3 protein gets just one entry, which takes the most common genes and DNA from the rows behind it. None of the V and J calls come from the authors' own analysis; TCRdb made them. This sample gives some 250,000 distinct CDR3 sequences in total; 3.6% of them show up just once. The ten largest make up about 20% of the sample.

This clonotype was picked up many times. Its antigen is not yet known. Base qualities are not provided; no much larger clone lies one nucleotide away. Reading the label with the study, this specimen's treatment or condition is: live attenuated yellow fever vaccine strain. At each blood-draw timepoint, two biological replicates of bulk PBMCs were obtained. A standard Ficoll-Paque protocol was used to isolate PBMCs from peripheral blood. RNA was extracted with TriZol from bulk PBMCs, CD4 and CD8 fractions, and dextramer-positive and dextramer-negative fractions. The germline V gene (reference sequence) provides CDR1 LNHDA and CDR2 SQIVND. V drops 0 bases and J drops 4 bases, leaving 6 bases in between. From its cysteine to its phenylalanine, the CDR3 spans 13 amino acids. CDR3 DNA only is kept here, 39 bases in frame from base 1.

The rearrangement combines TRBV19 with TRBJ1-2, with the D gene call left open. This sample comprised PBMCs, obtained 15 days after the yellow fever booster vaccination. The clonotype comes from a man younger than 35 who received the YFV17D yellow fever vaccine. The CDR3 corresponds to CASSIDHGYGYTF. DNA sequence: TGTGCCAGTAGTATAGATCACGGCTATGGCTACACCTTC.